Following are 21 T cell receptor beta chains from one sample sequenced in a study of blood T cell repertoires in COVID-19. Produced via immunoSEQ multiplex PCR; TCRdb's table is partial and in-frame only. Here the sample spans around 250,000 clones, just over 85% being singletons. The sequencing input was PBMCs or T cells enriched from blood (not recorded which). These receptors came from a man younger than 35 who had recovered from COVID-19.

This sequence joins TRBV7-9 and TRBJ1-5; D is undetermined. CDR1 SEHNR and CDR2 FQNEAQ come from the germline V gene (reference sequence). The length of the CDR3 is 16 residues. The V and J ends lost 0 bases and 1 base respectively, with 10 bases between them. The CDR3: CASSLARIGSNQPQHF. In DNA, the CDR3 is TGTGCCAGCAGCTTAGCGCGAATCGGGAGCAATCAGCCCCAGCATTTT. The full variable domain, in which reference TRBV7-9 and TRBJ1-5 provide the parts outside the CDR3, is DTGVSQNPRHKITKRGQNVTFRCDPISEHNRLYWYRQTLGQGPEFLTYFQNEAQLEKSRLLSDRFSAERPKGSFSTLEIQRTEQGDSAMYLCASSLARIGSNQPQHFGDGTRLSIL.

This chain uses TRBV19 with TRBJ1-2, with D tentatively TRBD1 (5 bases). The CDR3 sequence is 14 residues long. CDR1 is LNHDA, CDR2 SQIVND, per germline (reference sequence). V lost 3 bases and J lost 0, with 8 bases in between. Here the CDR3 DNA reads TGTGCCAGTAGTATCGGGGGATCTAACTATGGCTACACCTTC. This codes for CASSIGGSNYGYTF. Drawing the rest from reference TRBV19 and TRBJ1-2, the complete variable domain is DGGITQSPKYLFRKEGQNVTLSCEQNLNHDAMYWYRQDPGQGLRLIYYSQIVNDFQKGDIAEGYSVSREKKESFPLTVTSAQKNPTAFYLCASSIGGSNYGYTFGSGTRLTVV.

The chain links TRBV6-5 to TRBJ1-2; a weak D match, TRBD1 (5 bases). V lost 6 bases and J lost 4, with 6 bases in between. This CDR3 region has 11 residues. CDR1 is MNHEY and CDR2 is SVGAGI in the germline V gene. The CDR3 sequence is CASRRGYGYTF. Here the CDR3 DNA reads TGTGCCAGCAGAAGGGGCTATGGCTACACCTTC.

V and J are TRBV24-1 and TRBJ2-5, with 10 bases identical to TRBD2. The ends lost 4 bases at V and 2 bases at J; junction bases unmatched: 6. The CDR3 runs to 16 residues. CDR1 is KGHDR, CDR2 SFDVKD, per germline. In DNA, the CDR3 is TGTGCCACCAGTGACCCCGGGACTAGCGAACAAGAGACCCAGTACTTC. Translated, it gives CATSDPGTSEQETQYF.

This clone occurred a few times. The chain joins TRBV5-1 to TRBJ2-7; 9 positions match TRBD1. Trimming at V came to 4 bases and at J to 3 bases, leaving 11 bases not matched to a gene. The germline V gene encodes CDR1 SGHRS and CDR2 YFSETQ. This CDR3 contains 16 residues. The CDR3 loop reads CASSLTAGQGFYEQYF. For the CDR3, the DNA is TGCGCCAGCAGCCTAACCGCGGGACAGGGATTCTACGAGCAGTACTTC.

This rearrangement joins TRBV7-9 to TRBJ1-2; D gene ambiguous. The CDR3 sequence is 14 residues long. Trimming took 2 bases from V and 5 from J, leaving 12 bases between them. CDR1 and CDR2 (germline): SEHNR, FQNEAQ (reference sequence). CDR3 region: CASSLSGGPYGYTF. The CDR3 DNA sequence: TGTGCCAGCAGCTTAAGTGGAGGACCTTATGGCTACACCTTC.

This clone was seen only once. The chain couples TRBV3-1 (or the pseudogene TRBV3-2) to TRBJ2-2, with D tentatively TRBD1 (7 bases). V was shortened by 3 bases and J by 3 bases, with 8 bases between the two germline ends. Germline assignment: CDR1 LGHDT and CDR2 YNNKEL (reference sequence). This CDR3 has 14 amino acids. The CDR3 coding sequence is TGTGCCAGCAGCCACAGGGGGGACACCGGGGAGCTGTTTTTT. It codes for CASSHRGDTGELFF.

The chain has TRBV18 and TRBJ1-5, with 10 positions matching TRBD1. CDR1 is KGHSH and CDR2 is LQKENI in the germline V gene. The CDR3 totals 15 residues. J gave up 5 bases and V 3 bases, and 4 bases lay outside the gene matches. The DNA of the CDR3 is TGTGCCAGCTCACCGACGACAGGGGGCGATCAGCCCCAGCATTTT. Protein: CASSPTTGGDQPQHF.

There are a few counts of this clone. The chain joins TRBV6-5 to TRBJ1-5, with 8 nucleotides matching TRBD1. CDR1 and CDR2 from the germline V gene are MNHEY and SVGAGI. V dropped 6 bases and J dropped 6; count of bases not matched to a gene: 4. The CDR3 length is 13 residues. CDR3 coding DNA: TGTGCCAGCAGGGACAGGGACGGTCAGCCCCAGCATTTT. Translating it yields CASRDRDGQPQHF.

This chain joins TRBV30 and TRBJ2-1; D possibly corresponds to TRBD2 (6 bases). Trimming took 3 bases from V and 6 from J, leaving 21 bases between them. CDR1 is GTSNPN and CDR2 is SVGIG in the germline V gene (reference sequence). The CDR3 is made up of 16 amino acids. CDR3 nucleotide sequence: TGTGCCTGGAGACCTCGTAAATTCGTGGGGGGCAATGAGCAGTTCTTC. As protein: CAWRPRKFVGGNEQFF.

Ten or more counts support this clone. The chain uses TRBV2 and TRBJ1-1; possibly TRBD1 for D (5 bases). The ends were cut back, 1 base at V and 4 bases at J, with 13 bases in the middle. The CDR3 length is 15 residues. CDR1 and CDR2 (germline): SNHLY, FYNNEI. This CDR3 reads CASSEVGFGGTEAFF. The CDR3, as DNA: TGTGCCAGCAGTGAAGTTGGCTTCGGGGGCACTGAAGCTTTCTTT. The complete variable domain, with remaining parts taken from reference TRBV2 and TRBJ1-1, reads EPEVTQTPSHQVTQMGQEVILRCVPISNHLYFYWYRQILGQKVEFLVSFYNNEISEKSEIFDDQFSVERPDGSNFTLKIRSTKLEDSAMYFCASSEVGFGGTEAFFGQGTRLTVV.

The V gene is TRBV6-5, the J gene TRBJ1-5; perhaps TRBD1 as D (5 bases). CDR3 size: 15 residues. With 7 bases removed from V and 0 bases from J, the gap between germline ends came to 13 bases. Germline values: CDR1 MNHEY, CDR2 SVGAGI. The CDR3 DNA is TGTGCCAGCATCGAGGCGGGGGATAGCAATCAGCCCCAGCATTTT. It encodes CASIEAGDSNQPQHF.

This clone was observed a single time. The chain recombines TRBV3-1 (or the pseudogene TRBV3-2) with TRBJ2-1; TRBD1 might be the D (6 bases). The V end was cut by 3 bases, the J end by 6 bases, with 15 bases between. The CDR3 is 15 amino acids. CDR1 and CDR2 from the germline V gene are LGHDT and YNNKEL (reference sequence). CDR3 protein: CASSQFFGTSNEQFF. CDR3 nucleotide sequence: TGTGCCAGCAGCCAGTTTTTTGGGACATCCAATGAGCAGTTCTTC.

The rearrangement links TRBV25-1 to TRBJ2-7; 7 bases are a match to TRBD1. J gave up 6 bases and V 4 bases, and 3 bases lay outside the gene matches. The CDR3 contains 12 residues. CDR1 is MGHDK and CDR2 is SYGVNS in the germline V gene. CDR3 in amino acids: CASSAGGLEQYF. In nucleotides, the CDR3 is TGTGCCAGCAGTGCAGGGGGTCTCGAGCAGTACTTC.

The genes are TRBV29-1 and TRBJ2-3, with D uncertain. The CDR3 is made up of 14 amino acids. The V end lost 1 base, the J end lost 2 bases, and 10 bases lay between the germline ends. The germline CDR1 and CDR2 sequences are SQVTM and ANQGSEA. CDR3 protein: CSVEGLGDTDTQYF. CDR3 in DNA: TGCAGCGTTGAAGGACTGGGTGACACAGATACGCAGTATTTT.

V usage is TRBV5-1 and J usage is TRBJ2-2, with no clear D. Germline CDR1 and CDR2: SGHRS and YFSETQ. The CDR3 runs to 15 residues. V was clipped by 2 bases and J by 7 bases, with 15 bases between them. This CDR3 reads CASSFTAPDIGELFF. The CDR3 region has the DNA TGCGCCAGCAGCTTCACAGCCCCCGACATCGGGGAGCTGTTTTTT.

V usage is TRBV19 and J usage is TRBJ2-6, with unresolved D. The CDR3 consists of 17 residues. The V and J ends lost 2 bases and 1 base respectively, with 12 bases between them. Germline values: CDR1 LNHDA, CDR2 SQIVND (reference sequence). CDR3 residues: CASSIPRRISGANVLTF. The CDR3 DNA is TGTGCCAGTAGTATACCGCGGCGGATTTCTGGGGCCAACGTCCTGACTTTC.

The rearrangement joins TRBV3-1 (or the pseudogene TRBV3-2) to TRBJ1-2; D might be TRBD1 (5 bases). The CDR3 covers 15 residues. The germline CDR1 and CDR2 sequences are LGHDT and YNNKEL (reference sequence). The germline V and J ends were trimmed by 7 bases and 8 bases, with 23 bases remaining between them. CDR3: CASTNVREVGLGYTF. The CDR3 DNA reads as TGTGCCAGCACCAACGTCAGGGAGGTGGGTTTGGGCTACACCTTC.

The chain carries TRBV6-1 and TRBJ1-1, with D possibly being TRBD1 (5 bases). Germline V gene sequence: CDR1 MNHNS, CDR2 SASEGT. Trimming took off 2 bases at V and 3 bases at J, with 13 bases between the two ends. CDR3 size: 15 residues. In nucleotides, the CDR3 is TGTGCCAGCAGTGAATGGGGCGACGGATACACTGAAGCTTTCTTT. Amino acid sequence: CASSEWGDGYTEAFF.

The rearrangement links TRBV7-9 to TRBJ1-2; 7 positions match TRBD1. The CDR3 sequence is 14 residues long. Germline loops: CDR1 SEHNR, CDR2 FQNEAQ (reference sequence). With 5 bases clipped from V and 1 base from J, the junction kept 4 bases outside the gene matches. CDR3 amino acids: CASSRDSNNYGYTF. The CDR3 DNA reads TGTGCCAGCAGCCGGGACAGCAATAACTATGGCTACACCTTC.

The chain employs TRBV13 and TRBJ1-1, with D possibly TRBD1 on 5 matching bases. The V end lost 5 bases, the J end lost 8 bases, and 12 bases lay between the germline ends. The CDR3 contains 12 residues. CDR1 is PRHDT, CDR2 FYEKMQ, per germline (reference sequence). The DNA of the CDR3 is TGTGCCAGCAGCCCTGGACAATCGGAAGCTTTCTTT. Translating it yields CASSPGQSEAFF.